This TCR beta chain was sequenced during a study of OX40 agonist ivuxolimab in advanced cancers. At the level of the study: Age averaged around 60 years (range roughly 20 to 90), and more than 80% were male. Checkpoint inhibitors had been given previously to 35% to 50% of patients.

Of note for this clone: Its antigen is currently unknown.

Study-level findings and limits: Relative to CD4+ cells, CD8+ T cells on average had more expanded clones. At doses 0.1 to 3.0 mg/kg, CD4+ and CD8+ clones expanded.

Sequencing used immunoSEQ multiplex PCR; TCRdb keeps in-frame clones, though not all of them. The repertoire holds roughly 70,000 clones, with 85% to 90% as singletons. V was pared by 5 bases and J by 4 bases, with 9 bases between. Germline-derived CDR1 and CDR2 are MDHEN and SYDVKM. This CDR3 comprises 12 residues. The sequences come from CD4+ or CD8+ T cells sorted from blood, collected in a trial of the OX40 agonist ivuxolimab. This chain links TRBV28 with TRBJ2-7, with D uncertain. This clonotype was obtained from an adult with an advanced solid tumor such as melanoma, head and neck, liver or kidney cancer. This CDR3 is CASSPARYEQYF. The CDR3 DNA reads as TGTGCCAGCAGTCCGGCCAGATACGAGCAGTACTTC.